These 29 T cell receptor beta chains share one sample of origin, sequenced in a study of CD8 T cells in ankylosing spondylitis. Study-level points and caveats: Characteristic of ankylosing spondylitis blood, it appeared, was a TCR beta motif comprising about 8 highly homologous variants.

TCRdb re-derived calls from the 5' RACE reads in MiXCR, one entry per CDR3 protein. The sample records 350,000 to 550,000 distinct CDR3 sequences, roughly a quarter being singletons. These TCRs are of unknown antigen specificity. The specimen was blood, either unsorted or a sorted T cell fraction (not recorded which). These receptors were obtained from a male donor with ankylosing spondylitis.

This clonotype occurred once. Mismatch with germline at one junction end may stem from a read error. CDR3 residues: CCATPRDIWGPQGTQYF. The CDR3 region has the DNA TGCTGTGCCACGCCACGGGACATTTGGGGCCCCCAAGGGACCCAGTACTTC. This rearrangement joins TRBV20-1 to TRBJ2-5; a weak D match, TRBD1 (6 bases). The germline V gene has CDR1 DFQATT and CDR2 SNEGSKA (reference sequence). This CDR3 has 17 amino acids.

The rearrangement joins TRBV24-1 to TRBJ2-1; TRBD2 agrees at 11 bases. The CDR3 contains 19 residues. The V gene's germline CDR1 is KGHDR and CDR2 SFDVKD. J was trimmed by 8 bases and V by 4 bases; bases with no gene match: 18. As DNA, the CDR3 is TGTGCCACCAGTGACCCATTTTATTCCGGGACTAGCGGCATATATGAGCAGTTCTTC. Translating gives CATSDPFYSGTSGIYEQFF.

This clonotype has more than one count but fewer than ten. The chain carries TRBV20-1 and TRBJ2-5; D assignment may be TRBD1 or TRBD2 (6 bases each). CDR3 length equals 13 residues. The V and J ends lost 5 bases and 3 bases respectively, with 13 bases between them. CDR1 DFQATT and CDR2 SNEGSKA come from the germline V gene (reference sequence). CDR3: CSALQEGEETQYF. Written as DNA, the CDR3 is TGCAGTGCTCTCCAGGAGGGGGAAGAGACCCAGTACTTC.

This chain joins TRBV18 and TRBJ2-3; TRBD2 agrees at 7 bases. Trimming removed 2 bases from V and 1 base from J; junction bases left unmatched: 9. Germline-derived CDR1 and CDR2 are KGHSH and LQKENI. This CDR3 comprises 17 residues. The CDR3 DNA sequence: TGTGCCAGCTCACCAAGTAAAACTAGCGAGCGCACAGATACGCAGTATTTT. Residues: CASSPSKTSERTDTQYF. Looking up the rest from reference TRBV18 and TRBJ2-3 gives the full variable domain: NAGVMQNPRHLVRRRGQEARLRCSPMKGHSHVYWYRQLPEEGLKFMVYLQKENIIDESGMPKERFSAEFPKEGPSILRIQQVVRGDSAAYFCASSPSKTSERTDTQYFGPGTRLTVL.

The chain combines TRBV4-2 with TRBJ1-2, with 7 nucleotides matching TRBD1. Germline values: CDR1 LGHNA, CDR2 YNFKEQ. The CDR3 runs 13 residues. V was pared by 4 bases and J by 8 bases, with 7 bases of the junction left unmatched. CDR3 sequence reads: CASSPVSDRGYTF. The CDR3 nucleotides read TGTGCCAGCAGCCCAGTCTCGGACAGGGGCTACACCTTC.

The chain combines TRBV11-2 with TRBJ2-7, with D possibly matching TRBD1 (5 bases). The CDR3 consists of 17 residues. The germline gives CDR1 SGHAT, CDR2 FQNNGV. V lost 5 bases and J lost 7, with 27 bases in between. CDR3 bases: TGTGCCAGCAGCCCCACCGGTAGCCAAATAGGGGATAGGGAGCAGTACTTC. Its protein is CASSPTGSQIGDREQYF.

This clonotype was counted only a few times. The chain links TRBV20-1 to TRBJ2-1, with unresolved D. Trimming cost V 4 bases and J 0 bases, with 13 bases left between them. CDR1 is DFQATT and CDR2 is SNEGSKA in the germline V gene (reference sequence). This CDR3 contains 15 residues. The DNA for the CDR3 is TGCAGTGCTACCACCTCACAGAGCTCCTACAATGAGCAGTTCTTC. It is translated as CSATTSQSSYNEQFF.

The genes are TRBV5-1 and TRBJ2-3, with TRBD2 identical over 7 bases. CDR1 SGHRS and CDR2 YFSETQ come from the germline V gene. Unmatched junction bases numbered 12, after V lost 3 bases and J lost 2 bases. The CDR3 has 17 residues. CDR3 nucleotide sequence: TGCGCCAGCAGCTATCTGCGGGAGCTCTCTAACACAGATACGCAGTATTTT. It is translated as CASSYLRELSNTDTQYF.

This clonotype was found a few times. The chain links TRBV10-3 to TRBJ2-2, with 14 nucleotides matching TRBD2. The CDR3 totals 16 residues. Germline assignment: CDR1 ENHRY and CDR2 SYGVKD. The J segment lost 6 bases and the V segment lost 6 bases, leaving 6 bases of the junction unmatched. The CDR3 spells CAISETSGRASGELFF. The CDR3, as DNA: TGTGCCATCAGCGAGACTAGCGGGAGGGCCTCCGGGGAGCTGTTTTTT.

This clonotype has at least ten counts. The V call is TRBV10-2, the J call TRBJ2-4, with D tentatively TRBD1 (6 bases). The CDR3 consists of 14 residues. Trimming took off 4 bases at V and 3 bases at J, with 10 bases between the two ends. CDR1 WSHSY and CDR2 SAAADI come from the germline V gene. CDR3 loop: CASSGKGGKNIQYF. The CDR3, as DNA: TGCGCCAGCAGTGGAAAAGGGGGCAAAAACATTCAGTACTTC.

This clonotype was detected a few times. The chain joins TRBV5-1 to TRBJ2-4, with D unclear. This CDR3 is built from 17 residues. CDR1 SGHRS and CDR2 YFSETQ come from the germline V gene. Trimming pared 5 bases from V and 7 bases from J, leaving 25 bases between. CDR3 nucleotide sequence: TGCGCCAGCAGTCGCCTAGGGCCTCGCCTTTCTGGTAACATTCAGTACTTC. This codes for CASSRLGPRLSGNIQYF.

The chain carries TRBV20-1 and TRBJ2-3; D may be TRBD2 (5 bases). CDR1 is DFQATT and CDR2 is SNEGSKA in the germline V gene (reference sequence). V lost 6 bases and J 5 bases, leaving 18 bases between the germline ends. The CDR3 contains 14 residues. The CDR3 reads CSAQRDSVGDTQYF. For the CDR3, the DNA is TGCAGTGCCCAACGAGATAGCGTTGGAGATACGCAGTATTTT.

J is TRBJ1-6 and V is TRBV5-1, with 9 bases matching TRBD1. Germline CDR1 SGHRS, CDR2 YFSETQ. With V trimmed by 4 bases and J by 0 bases, 8 bases remained unmatched. The CDR3 sequence is 18 residues long. For the CDR3, the DNA is TGCGCCAGCAGCCCACAGGGGGCCGGGGGCTCCTATAATTCACCCCTCCACTTT. Its translation is CASSPQGAGGSYNSPLHF.

The V gene is TRBV5-1, the J gene TRBJ2-1, with a weak D call TRBD1 (5 bases). Germline CDR1 and CDR2: SGHRS and YFSETQ. The CDR3 spans 14 residues. The germline V and J ends were trimmed by 0 bases and 3 bases, with 7 bases remaining between them. The CDR3 DNA reads as TGCGCCAGCAGCTTGGGACAGAACTACAATGAGCAGTTCTTC. Translated: CASSLGQNYNEQFF.

The V gene is TRBV14, the J gene TRBJ2-1; no clear D gene. The CDR3 spans 12 residues. V was pared by 5 bases and J by 12 bases, with 14 bases between. Germline V lookup: CDR1 SGHDN, CDR2 FVKESK. The CDR3 region is CASSRDYLGQFF. DNA for the CDR3: TGTGCCAGCAGCAGGGATTACCTAGGGCAGTTCTTC.

The chain links TRBV20-1 to TRBJ2-1, with 7 bases fitting TRBD2. CDR1 and CDR2 from the germline V gene are DFQATT and SNEGSKA (reference sequence). The CDR3 length is 15 residues. V dropped 5 bases and J dropped 0; count of bases not matched to a gene: 7. CDR3 sequence reads: CSARRGGSSYNEQFF. CDR3 DNA sequence: TGCAGTGCTCGGAGGGGCGGGAGCTCCTACAATGAGCAGTTCTTC.

J is TRBJ2-5 and V is TRBV5-5, with D possibly TRBD2 on 7 matching bases. The CDR3 is 14 amino acids. With 3 bases removed from V and 1 base from J, the gap between germline ends came to 10 bases. Germline V lookup: CDR1 SGHKS, CDR2 YYEKEE (reference sequence). The CDR3 DNA is TGTGCCAGCAGCTGGGGGGGGGCCCAAGAGACCCAGTACTTC. Translating gives CASSWGGAQETQYF.

Only a few counts were recorded for this clonotype. The chain couples TRBV5-1 to TRBJ2-7; 9 bases match TRBD1. V trimming: 4 bases; J trimming: 1 base; junction bases outside the gene matches: 3. Germline lookup yields CDR1 SGHRS and CDR2 YFSETQ. The CDR3 has 14 residues. CDR3 loop: CASSAGTGSYEQYF. DNA of the CDR3: TGCGCCAGCAGCGCCGGGACAGGGTCCTACGAGCAGTACTTC.

The J gene is TRBJ2-3, the V gene TRBV5-1, with a weak D call TRBD2 (5 bases). Trimming stripped 4 bases from V and 1 base from J, with 13 bases between. The CDR3 runs to 15 residues. Germline-derived CDR1 and CDR2 are SGHRS and YFSETQ. This chain's CDR3 is CASSPEGFGTDTQYF. The DNA of the CDR3 is TGCGCCAGCAGCCCCGAGGGTTTTGGCACAGATACGCAGTATTTT.

The rearrangement joins TRBV7-6 to TRBJ2-1; 11 nucleotides align to TRBD2. The CDR3 is 15 residues long. Germline assignment: CDR1 SGHVS and CDR2 FNYEAQ. Trimming removed 6 bases from V and 7 bases from J; junction bases left unmatched: 8. The CDR3 reads CASSSLAGGINEQFF. As DNA, the CDR3 is TGTGCCAGCAGTTCCCTAGCGGGAGGAATAAATGAGCAGTTCTTC.

The CDR3 DNA reads TGCAGTGCCACGGCCCTCGGGTCTGGGGCCAACGTCCTGACTTTC. It codes for CSATALGSGANVLTF. The V call is TRBV20-1, the J call TRBJ2-6; D gene uncertain. The V end was cut by 6 bases, the J end by 1 base, with 13 bases between. The CDR3 runs to 15 residues. Germline values: CDR1 DFQATT, CDR2 SNEGSKA (reference sequence).

The gene calls are TRBV15 and TRBJ2-1; possibly TRBD1 or TRBD2 for D (5 bases each). V lost 3 bases and J lost 3, with 15 bases in between. Germline V gene data show CDR1 as LNHNV and CDR2 as YYDKDF (reference sequence). The CDR3 is 16 residues long. CDR3 loop: CATSSGVGPRYNEQFF. The CDR3 region has the DNA TGTGCCACCAGCAGCGGGGTGGGACCCCGCTACAATGAGCAGTTCTTC.

This clonotype was observed a few times. This chain joins TRBV12-3 or TRBV12-4 and TRBJ1-4, with D possibly being TRBD1 (6 bases). The CDR3 consists of 15 residues. Trimming removed 6 bases at V and 5 bases at J, with 16 bases between. Here the CDR3 DNA reads TGTGCCAGCAGCCCAAGGGGGATAATGAATGAAAAACTGTTTTTT. It specifies CASSPRGIMNEKLFF.

The sample holds many counts of this clonotype. The V call is TRBV20-1, the J call TRBJ1-4, with unresolved D. CDR3 size: 11 residues. CDR1 and CDR2 from the germline V gene are DFQATT and SNEGSKA (reference sequence). Deletions cut 4 bases from V and 5 bases from J, with 5 bases between. Written as DNA, the CDR3 is TGCAGTGCTATCCAGAATGAAAAACTGTTTTTT. It codes for CSAIQNEKLFF.

V is TRBV7-9 and J is TRBJ2-3; TRBD2 matches 10 bases. The V segment lost 1 base and the J segment 0 bases; nucleotides outside the gene matches: 4. The germline V gene encodes CDR1 SEHNR and CDR2 FQNEAQ (reference sequence). This CDR3 is built from 17 residues. The DNA of the CDR3 is TGTGCCAGCAGCTTAGTGGCTAGCGGGGGAAGCACAGATACGCAGTATTTT. It specifies CASSLVASGGSTDTQYF.

The chain links TRBV2 to TRBJ2-3, with D unclear. The germline gives CDR1 SNHLY, CDR2 FYNNEI. Trimming shortened V by 0 bases and J by 2 bases, and 6 bases separated the two germline ends. The CDR3 is 14 residues long. The CDR3 here is CASSEAYVTDTQYF. The CDR3 region has the DNA TGTGCCAGCAGTGAAGCTTACGTCACAGATACGCAGTATTTT.

In its sample, this clonotype was seen a few times. The chain recombines TRBV10-3 with TRBJ2-3; a weak D match, TRBD2 (5 bases). The CDR3 length is 13 residues. Trimming shortened V by 4 bases and J by 5 bases, and 10 bases separated the two germline ends. Germline values: CDR1 ENHRY, CDR2 SYGVKD. The CDR3: CAISGGIIDTQYF. The CDR3 DNA sequence: TGTGCCATCAGTGGAGGGATTATAGATACGCAGTATTTT.

The rearrangement joins TRBV5-1 to TRBJ2-7, with D possibly matching TRBD2 (7 bases). The length of the CDR3 is 13 residues. CDR1 and CDR2 from the germline V gene are SGHRS and YFSETQ. Trimming removed 4 bases from V and 6 bases from J, with 14 bases in between. CDR3 DNA sequence: TGCGCCAGCAGCCTCCGTAGGGGGGGCGAGCAGTACTTC. It encodes CASSLRRGGEQYF.

The V and J genes are TRBV29-1 and TRBJ2-7, with D possibly matching TRBD2 (6 bases). Germline lookup yields CDR1 SQVTM and CDR2 ANQGSEA. Deletions cut 1 base from V and 2 bases from J, with 9 bases between. CDR3 size: 13 residues. CDR3 sequence: CSVEGTGAYEQYF. CDR3 DNA sequence: TGCAGCGTTGAAGGGACGGGGGCCTACGAGCAGTACTTC.